The following is a T cell receptor beta chain sequence with its context. This specimen belongs to a study of blood T cell repertoires in COVID-19. Study background: Sources were T cells, B-cell-depleted T cells, or PBMCs; the material itself was cDNA or gDNA.

The repertoire was sequenced with immunoSEQ multiplex PCR; TCRdb's copy has only in-frame clones and lacks some. The repertoire consists of about 290,000 clones, with 85% occurring once and the leading ten covering 4.1%. Trimming cost V 4 bases and J 5 bases, with 11 bases left between them. Germline values: CDR1 SGHAT, CDR2 FQNNGV. The CDR3 is 13 residues long. The chain has TRBV11-2 and TRBJ1-2, with D possibly being TRBD1 (5 bases). This TCR was sampled from a woman aged 50 to 60 with active or convalescent COVID-19. Sequenced: peripheral blood. The CDR3 spells CASSWGEHYGYTF. The DNA of the CDR3 is TGTGCCAGCAGCTGGGGGGAACATTATGGCTACACCTTC.